This TCR beta chain was captured by sequencing in a study of T cell repertoires in cytomegalovirus infection. Turning to the study itself: As its CMV epitopes, the study selected recently identified HLA-C-restricted and well-studied HLA-B-restricted targets.

About this clonotype: Its target is unknown.

A single record per CDR3 protein comes from TCRdb applying MiXCR to the reads. The data show 200,000 or so distinct CDR3 sequences, approximately 40% seen once. Germline assignment: CDR1 MGHDK and CDR2 SYGVNS. There are 12 residues in the CDR3. V dropped 6 bases and J dropped 5 bases, with 10 bases sitting between them. This TCR was recovered from a human donor in good health (CMV status not recorded). Some clones in this sample may be carry-over from other donors' samples. This specimen was CD8+ T cells from cultured PBMCs, taken from culture after CMV antigen stimulation. This rearrangement joins TRBV25-1 to TRBJ2-5; D unclear. Here the CDR3 DNA reads TGTGCCAGCAGCGCTCCCCGGGAGACCCAGTACTTC. It yields the protein CASSAPRETQYF.